This T cell receptor beta chain was obtained from a study of cytomegalovirus exposure and HLA in healthy donors. Germline V CDR1 and CDR2: SGHDT, YYEEEE. There are 13 residues in the CDR3. J was trimmed by 6 bases and V by 4 bases; bases with no gene match: 5. It was with 60 Vbeta and 13 Jbeta primers that the PCR ran. The repertoire was sequenced with immunoSEQ multiplex PCR; TCRdb's copy has only in-frame clones and lacks some. The top ten hold over 5.5% of the sample, which has 200,000 or so clones, approximately 79% seen once. The TCR sequence derives from a man aged 40-55 years in good health and CMV-seropositive. Sequencing was done on a sample of PBMCs. The chain has TRBV5-6 and TRBJ2-3, with 7 bases aligning to TRBD1. CDR3 region: CASSEGAEDTQYF. CDR3 nucleotide sequence: TGTGCCAGCAGCGAGGGGGCTGAGGATACGCAGTATTTT.